This T cell receptor beta chain comes out of a study of blood T cell repertoires in COVID-19. Background on the study: Both acute and convalescent COVID-19 samples were obtained from the United States, Italy and Spain. PBMCs, B-cell-depleted T cells, or T cells provided the cDNA or gDNA that made up the material.

Original processing methods: It was from reference gene primer amplification that nucleated cell counts were estimated. Assay: immunoSEQ multiplex PCR; the TCRdb copy retains only in-frame clones and omits some. Clone size and V and J calls were adopted from that table, with D and trimming inferred from the DNA. This table holds 130,000 to 150,000 clones, 65% to 90% found once. V lost 5 bases and J 5 bases, leaving 9 bases between the germline ends. CDR3 length: 12 amino acids. From germline, CDR1 is MNHEY and CDR2 SVGEGT. This rearrangement joins TRBV6-2 or TRBV6-3 to TRBJ2-5; a possible D gene is TRBD2 (6 bases). The sequence was collected from a human donor in a cohort sampled during active COVID-19. Specimen: peripheral blood. DNA of the CDR3: TGTGCCAGCAGTCCACGGGAGGAGACCCAGTACTTC. As protein: CASSPREETQYF.